Shown below are 24 T cell receptor beta chains from a single sample sequenced in a study of blood T cell repertoires in COVID-19 (dated by TCRdb to 2018 to 2020). To prepare the library, the immunoSEQ multiplex PCR assay was applied. This immuneACCESS table, as held by TCRdb, lists in-frame sequences with V and J called but not all clones. Of the missing ones, under half trace to an unresolved V gene in checked studies; the others have no known cause. This sample gives 200,000 to 250,000 clones in total; around 80% of them show up just once. Clones ranked in the top ten supply 4.5% to 7% of the sample. The source material was peripheral blood. These receptors originate from a woman in her seventies with acute or convalescent COVID-19.

The chain joins TRBV28 to TRBJ2-1, with TRBD1 matching 10 bases. CDR1 MDHEN and CDR2 SYDVKM come from the germline V gene. The J segment lost 5 bases and the V segment lost 6 bases, leaving 10 bases of the junction unmatched. The CDR3 consists of 16 residues. The CDR3 nucleotides read TGTGCCAGCAGAGACAGGGGGCCAGCGGGAAACAATGAGCAGTTCTTC. The encoded protein is CASRDRGPAGNNEQFF.

This chain uses TRBV3-1 (or the pseudogene TRBV3-2) with TRBJ1-2, with D tentatively TRBD1 (5 bases). Trimming removed 0 bases at V and 7 bases at J, with 21 bases between. The CDR3 runs 17 residues. The germline gives CDR1 LGHDT, CDR2 YNNKEL (reference sequence). The DNA of the CDR3 is TGTGCCAGCAGCCAAGAGGGGCGACCGATGCTGGATGGTGGCTACACCTTC. This gives the protein CASSQEGRPMLDGGYTF.

The chain uses TRBV18 and TRBJ1-6, with 7 bases identical to TRBD1. Losses at the gene ends were 2 bases for V and 5 bases for J; bases not matched to a gene: 6. Germline CDR1 is KGHSH and CDR2 is LQKENI. The CDR3 spans 16 residues. The CDR3 sequence: CASSPSAGTDNSPLHF. The CDR3 DNA sequence: TGTGCCAGCTCACCAAGCGCCGGGACAGATAATTCACCCCTCCACTTT. Full variable domain (remainder filled in from reference TRBV18 and TRBJ1-6): NAGVMQNPRHLVRRRGQEARLRCSPMKGHSHVYWYRQLPEEGLKFMVYLQKENIIDESGMPKERFSAEFPKEGPSILRIQQVVRGDSAAYFCASSPSAGTDNSPLHFGNGTRLTVT.

This chain connects TRBV7-9 to TRBJ2-1, with 9 bases that match TRBD2. Unmatched junction bases numbered 15, after V lost 5 bases and J lost 10 bases. The CDR3 is made up of 16 amino acids. CDR1 SEHNR and CDR2 FQNEAQ come from the germline V gene (reference sequence). CDR3: CASSPAAPAGGLEQFF. The DNA for the CDR3 is TGTGCCAGCAGCCCAGCGGCTCCAGCGGGAGGCTTAGAGCAGTTCTTC.

The CDR3 DNA reads TGCGCCAGCAGCTTGGAAACAGGGGGGGCTAACTATGGCTACACCTTC. This encodes CASSLETGGANYGYTF. V usage is TRBV5-1 and J usage is TRBJ1-2; 8 nucleotides line up with TRBD1. Germline V CDR1 and CDR2: SGHRS, YFSETQ. This CDR3 comprises 16 residues. The V and J ends lost 0 bases and 0 bases, in that order; junction bases with no gene match: 4.

J is TRBJ2-1 and V is TRBV2, with 15 positions matching TRBD2. From germline, CDR1 is SNHLY and CDR2 FYNNEI. With V trimmed by 4 bases and J by 9 bases, 7 bases remained unmatched. The CDR3 length is 16 residues. The CDR3 DNA reads TGTGCCAGCAGTGCGGGACTAGCGGGAGGTTATAGTGAGCAGTTCTTC. Translating gives CASSAGLAGGYSEQFF.

The chain carries TRBV10-2 and TRBJ2-5, with D perhaps matching TRBD2 (6 bases). V lost 4 bases to trimming and J lost 4 bases, with 7 bases between them. Germline CDR1 and CDR2: WSHSY and SAAADI. CDR3 size: 12 residues. The CDR3 protein is CASSVGGETQYF. The CDR3 DNA is TGCGCCAGCAGTGTGGGAGGAGAGACCCAGTACTTC.

This clone turned up a few times. The chain has TRBV7-9 and TRBJ2-7; maybe TRBD2 (6 bases). Germline V gives CDR1 SEHNR, CDR2 FQNEAQ (reference sequence). V lost 4 bases to trimming and J lost 4 bases, with 17 bases between them. The CDR3 is 15 amino acids. CDR3 nucleotides: TGTGCCAGCAGCTCGGGACTCCCCTCGTCTTACGAGCAGTACTTC. It encodes CASSSGLPSSYEQYF.

The count of this clone is one. The chain uses TRBV5-1 and TRBJ1-4; D uncertain. CDR3 size: 15 residues. The germline V gene has CDR1 SGHRS and CDR2 YFSETQ. V lost 4 bases and J 0 bases, leaving 10 bases between the germline ends. Written as DNA, the CDR3 is TGCGCCAGCAGCCCGAGTACCGCAACTAATGAAAAACTGTTTTTT. Amino acids: CASSPSTATNEKLFF.

Only one count was recorded for this clone. The chain uses TRBV6-1 and TRBJ2-7, with 14 bases fitting TRBD2. Trimming cost V 3 bases and J 4 bases; bases outside gene matches: 2. CDR1 is MNHNS and CDR2 is SASEGT in the germline V gene. The CDR3 runs 15 residues. The CDR3: CASSETSGGGYEQYF. DNA of the CDR3: TGTGCCAGCAGTGAGACTAGCGGGGGGGGATACGAGCAGTACTTC.

V usage is TRBV7-2 and J usage is TRBJ2-2, with 8 bases fitting TRBD1. CDR1 and CDR2 (germline): SGHTA, FQGNSA. Trimming at V came to 5 bases and at J to 6 bases, leaving 5 bases not matched to a gene. The CDR3 consists of 14 residues. The CDR3 reads CASSPRTGSGELFF. The DNA of the CDR3 is TGTGCCAGCAGCCCCAGGACAGGGTCCGGGGAGCTGTTTTTT.

The genes are TRBV20-1 and TRBJ2-1, with 7 bases aligning to TRBD2. V lost 3 bases and J lost 0; bases outside the gene matches: 5. This CDR3 contains 15 residues. The V gene's germline CDR1 is DFQATT and CDR2 SNEGSKA (reference sequence). CDR3 nucleotides: TGCAGTGCTAGTGCGGGAGCCATCTCCTACAATGAGCAGTTCTTC. Amino acids: CSASAGAISYNEQFF.

The chain joins TRBV7-8 to TRBJ2-7; D is unresolved. This CDR3 has 14 amino acids. The V end was cut by 2 bases, the J end by 0 bases, with 8 bases between. Germline assignment: CDR1 SGHVS and CDR2 FQNEAQ. CDR3 sequence reads: CASSLLVASYEQYF. CDR3 nucleotide sequence: TGTGCCAGCAGCTTATTGGTGGCCTCCTACGAGCAGTACTTC.

This chain uses TRBV9 with TRBJ1-3, with 7 positions matching TRBD1. The germline V gene encodes CDR1 SGDLS and CDR2 YYNGEE. The CDR3 spans 14 residues. V lost 3 bases, J lost 2 bases, and 2 bases stayed unmatched. The CDR3 DNA is TGTGCCAGCAGCGAGACAGGGCCTGGAAACACCATATATTTT. It specifies CASSETGPGNTIYF.

V and J are TRBV29-1 and TRBJ1-3, with 7 bases identical to TRBD1. The trim removed 6 bases at V and 0 bases at J, leaving 5 bases unmatched. CDR1 and CDR2 from the germline V gene are SQVTM and ANQGSEA. This CDR3 region has 14 residues. CDR3 amino acids: CSVQTGNSGNTIYF. The CDR3 region has the DNA TGCAGCGTCCAGACAGGGAACTCTGGAAACACCATATATTTT.

This clone appeared once. J is TRBJ1-6 and V is TRBV2; D ambiguous. The V gene's germline CDR1 is SNHLY and CDR2 FYNNEI. The CDR3 consists of 15 residues. Deletions cut 2 bases from V and 2 bases from J, with 7 bases between. The DNA for the CDR3 is TGTGCCAGCAGTGAATTTTCCACCTATAATTCACCCCTCCACTTT. Protein product: CASSEFSTYNSPLHF. Based on the CDR3 plus reference TRBV2 and TRBJ1-6, the full variable domain is EPEVTQTPSHQVTQMGQEVILRCVPISNHLYFYWYRQILGQKVEFLVSFYNNEISEKSEIFDDQFSVERPDGSNFTLKIRSTKLEDSAMYFCASSEFSTYNSPLHFGNGTRLTVT.

V is TRBV25-1 and J is TRBJ1-6; D is undetermined. V gave up 4 bases and J gave up 6 bases, with 4 bases separating them. The CDR3 is made up of 12 amino acids. Germline V CDR1 and CDR2: MGHDK, SYGVNS. The CDR3 nucleotides read TGTGCCAGCAGTGGGAGTAATTCACCCCTCCACTTT. It yields the protein CASSGSNSPLHF.

This chain joins TRBV27 and TRBJ2-3, with a weak D call TRBD2 (7 bases). The CDR3 extends over 16 amino acids. V lost 1 base, J lost 1 base, and 12 bases lay in between. CDR1 and CDR2 from the germline V gene are MNHEY and SMNVEV (reference sequence). CDR3: CASSLWGGAGTDTQYF. The CDR3 region has the DNA TGTGCCAGCAGTTTATGGGGGGGGGCGGGCACAGATACGCAGTATTTT.

The rearrangement uses TRBV28 and TRBJ1-3, with 9 bases lining up with TRBD1. The CDR3 spans 18 residues. Germline assignment: CDR1 MDHEN and CDR2 SYDVKM. Trimming took 5 bases from V and 0 from J; bases not matched to a gene: 11. CDR3 sequence (DNA): TGTGCCAGCAGTGGGACAGGGCTATTGCTCAGCTCTGGAAACACCATATATTTT. This translates into CASSGTGLLLSSGNTIYF.

This chain connects TRBV9 to TRBJ2-4, with D possibly matching TRBD2 (6 bases). Germline assignment: CDR1 SGDLS and CDR2 YYNGEE. This CDR3 has 15 residues. V was clipped by 2 bases and J by 4 bases, with 13 bases between them. The CDR3 here is CASSVEGKSKNIQYF. The CDR3 coding sequence is TGTGCCAGCAGCGTGGAGGGTAAATCTAAAAACATTCAGTACTTC.

The chain joins TRBV30 to TRBJ2-2; no definite D call. CDR1 is GTSNPN and CDR2 is SVGIG in the germline V gene (reference sequence). The CDR3 extends over 11 amino acids. V was shortened by 4 bases and J by 4 bases, with 4 bases between the two germline ends. As DNA, the CDR3 is TGTGCCTGGACTTTCACCGGGGAGCTGTTTTTT. It is translated as CAWTFTGELFF.

This chain links TRBV7-9 with TRBJ1-2, with 7 positions matching TRBD1. V shed 5 bases and J 2 bases; nucleotides not matched to a gene: 14. CDR1 is SEHNR and CDR2 is FQNEAQ in the germline V gene (reference sequence). The CDR3 totals 17 residues. CDR3 residues: CASSEDPRLQGNYGYTF. CDR3 DNA sequence: TGTGCCAGCAGCGAAGACCCCCGTCTACAGGGGAACTATGGCTACACCTTC.

This clone was recorded a few times. J is TRBJ2-6 and V is TRBV11-2; D ambiguous. The CDR3 consists of 16 residues. The germline V and J ends were trimmed by 6 bases and 0 bases, with 12 bases remaining between them. CDR1 is SGHAT, CDR2 FQNNGV, per germline. The CDR3 DNA is TGTGCCAGCAGTCCCTTCCTCCGCTCTGGGGCCAACGTCCTGACTTTC. Translated: CASSPFLRSGANVLTF.

This chain links TRBV9 with TRBJ1-1; D may be TRBD1 (6 bases). The CDR3 covers 14 residues. Germline loops: CDR1 SGDLS, CDR2 YYNGEE. Trimming removed 2 bases from V and 1 base from J, with 9 bases in between. This chain's CDR3 is CASSVNRANTEAFF. The CDR3 nucleotides read TGTGCCAGCAGCGTCAACAGGGCGAACACTGAAGCTTTCTTT.